The rows below give T cell receptor beta chains drawn from one sample of a study of T cells in Graves' hyperthyroidism and ophthalmopathy. TCRdb processed the multiplex PCR reads anew with MiXCR; each CDR3 protein has one entry. The sample consists of 450,000 to 550,000 distinct CDR3 sequences, 24% of them appearing once. The material sequenced was blood. The receptors stem from a woman aged 25-40 years with Graves' ophthalmopathy. Both conserved end residues are part of each CDR3. The D gene is left open where the match is weak. Clone size appears in some rows only: once, few, many, or a class for an expanded clone.

d_call	cdr3_length	clone_size	v_call	j_call	cdr3_aa	cdr3_nt
TRBD1	14	NA	TRBV27	TRBJ2-5	CASSTRQGQETQYF	TGTGCCAGCAGTACCAGACAGGGTCAAGAGACCCAGTACTTC
TRBD1	15	NA	TRBV28	TRBJ1-3	CASSLGQGNGNTIYF	TGTGCCAGCAGTTTGGGACAGGGAAATGGAAACACCATATATTTT
NA	14	many	TRBV19	TRBJ2-5	CASSTGGGEETQYF	TGTGCCAGTAGTACGGGGGGCGGAGAGGAGACCCAGTACTTC
TRBD1	13	NA	TRBV20-1	TRBJ2-2	CGADRAGTGELFF	TGCGGGGCGGACAGGGCGGGCACCGGGGAGCTGTTTTTT
NA	11	many	TRBV2	TRBJ2-2	CASSNQGELFF	TGTGCCAGCAGCAACCAAGGGGAGCTGTTTTTT
TRBD1	15	NA	TRBV4-2	TRBJ1-5	CASSQEGQDGQPQHF	TGTGCCAGCAGCCAAGAGGGACAGGACGGCCAGCCCCAGCATTTT
NA	15	many	TRBV11-2	TRBJ2-2	CASSLVFGNTGELFF	TGTGCCAGCAGCTTAGTTTTCGGGAACACCGGGGAGCTGTTTTTT
NA	14	NA	TRBV18	TRBJ1-1	CASSPNGVNTEAFF	TGTGCCAGCTCACCAAACGGGGTGAACACTGAAGCTTTCTTT
NA	14	NA	TRBV7-2	TRBJ1-5	CASSLYGREQPQHF	TGTGCCAGCAGCTTATATGGTAGGGAACAGCCCCAGCATTTT
NA	16	NA	TRBV7-8	TRBJ1-5	CASSRNQGTLTQPQHF	TGTGCCAGCAGCAGAAATCAGGGGACCCTAACTCAGCCCCAGCATTTT
TRBD1	15	NA	TRBV5-1	TRBJ1-1	CASSVTGTGYTEAFF	TGCGCCAGCAGCGTAACCGGGACAGGGTACACTGAAGCTTTCTTT
TRBD1	17	many	TRBV7-6	TRBJ2-7	CASSLAGQGAFGYEQYF	TGTGCCAGCAGCTTAGCGGGACAGGGGGCTTTCGGGTACGAGCAGTACTTC
NA	13	few	TRBV29-1	TRBJ1-1	CSVEASLNGEAFF	TGCAGCGTTGAGGCCAGCCTGAACGGTGAAGCTTTCTTT
TRBD1	19	many	TRBV20-1	TRBJ1-5	CSARGLRDRVLVSNQPQHF	TGCAGTGCTAGAGGCCTCCGGGACAGGGTCTTGGTAAGCAATCAGCCCCAGCATTTT
NA	14	NA	TRBV30	TRBJ1-5	CVWSTDGSNQPQHF	TGTGTCTGGAGTACGGACGGTAGCAATCAGCCCCAGCATTTT
TRBD1	15	NA	TRBV20-1	TRBJ2-7	CSATGQGVMGYEQYF	TGCAGTGCCACAGGACAGGGTGTCATGGGATACGAGCAGTACTTC